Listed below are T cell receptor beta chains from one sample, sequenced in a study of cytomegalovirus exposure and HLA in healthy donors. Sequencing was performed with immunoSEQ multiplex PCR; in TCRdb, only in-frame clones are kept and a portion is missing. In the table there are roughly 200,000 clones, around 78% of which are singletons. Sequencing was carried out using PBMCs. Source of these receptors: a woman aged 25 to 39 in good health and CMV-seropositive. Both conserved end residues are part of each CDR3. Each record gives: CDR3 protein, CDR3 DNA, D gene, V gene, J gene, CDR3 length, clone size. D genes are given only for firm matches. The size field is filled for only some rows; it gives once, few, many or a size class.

CDR3: CASSLDPRGATDTQYF
DNA: TGTGCCAGCAGCTTAGATCCGCGGGGGGCGACAGATACGCAGTATTTT
D: TRBD2
V: TRBV11-2
J: TRBJ2-3
length: 16
size: .

CDR3: CASSPQGSQGAYGYTF
DNA: TGTGCCAGCAGTCCCCAAGGCTCACAGGGTGCCTATGGCTACACCTTC
D: .
V: TRBV28
J: TRBJ1-2
length: 16
size: .

CDR3: CASREISYEQYF
DNA: TGTGCCAGCAGGGAGATTTCCTACGAGCAGTACTTC
D: .
V: TRBV2
J: TRBJ2-7
length: 12
size: .

CDR3: CAWSVQGLNTEAFF
DNA: TGTGCCTGGAGTGTACAGGGGTTGAACACTGAAGCTTTCTTT
D: TRBD1
V: TRBV30
J: TRBJ1-1
length: 14
size: .

CDR3: CAISEGLGNQPQHF
DNA: TGTGCCATCAGTGAGGGACTTGGCAATCAGCCCCAGCATTTT
D: .
V: TRBV10-3
J: TRBJ1-5
length: 14
size: .

CDR3: CASSLPGRKSTDTQYF
DNA: TGTGCCAGCAGCTTACCGGGGAGGAAGAGCACAGATACGCAGTATTTT
D: .
V: TRBV7-2
J: TRBJ2-3
length: 16
size: .

CDR3: CASSRGQLEAFF
DNA: TGTGCCAGCAGTAGGGGACAGCTTGAAGCTTTCTTT
D: TRBD1
V: TRBV13
J: TRBJ1-1
length: 12
size: .

CDR3: CASSSKGASPLHF
DNA: TGTGCCAGCAGTTCCAAAGGGGCTTCACCCCTCCACTTT
D: .
V: TRBV6-6
J: TRBJ1-6
length: 13
size: .

CDR3: CASSSPSGTGELFF
DNA: TGTGCCAGCAGTTCCCCGTCAGGCACCGGGGAGCTGTTTTTT
D: .
V: TRBV28
J: TRBJ2-2
length: 14
size: .

CDR3: CSVGQGKIRGYTF
DNA: TGCAGCGTTGGTCAGGGGAAAATACGGGGCTACACCTTC
D: .
V: TRBV29-1
J: TRBJ1-2
length: 13
size: .

CDR3: CASSSGTSGETQYF
DNA: TGTGCCAGCAGCTCCGGGACATCCGGAGAGACCCAGTACTTC
D: .
V: TRBV6-6
J: TRBJ2-5
length: 14
size: .

CDR3: CSVEDYEGAGGYTF
DNA: TGCAGCGTTGAAGATTATGAGGGAGCGGGTGGCTACACCTTC
D: .
V: TRBV29-1
J: TRBJ1-2
length: 14
size: once

CDR3: CASRGDTNQPQHF
DNA: TGTGCCAGCAGGGGGGACACCAATCAGCCCCAGCATTTT
D: .
V: TRBV2
J: TRBJ1-5
length: 13
size: .

CDR3: CASGDGTGFSSGYQPQHF
DNA: TGTGCCAGTGGTGATGGGACAGGGTTCTCTTCGGGCTATCAGCCCCAGCATTTT
D: TRBD1
V: TRBV19
J: TRBJ1-5
length: 18
size: .

CDR3: CASSFLAGGTGELFF
DNA: TGTGCCAGCAGCTTCTTAGCGGGAGGGACCGGGGAGCTGTTTTTT
D: TRBD2
V: TRBV11-3
J: TRBJ2-2
length: 15
size: .

CDR3: CAGPVTGGYNEQFF
DNA: TGTGCCGGCCCTGTGACGGGGGGGTACAATGAGCAGTTCTTC
D: TRBD2
V: TRBV9
J: TRBJ2-1
length: 14
size: .

CDR3: CASSERTGEVYEQFF
DNA: TGTGCCAGCAGTGAGCGGACAGGGGAAGTATATGAGCAGTTCTTC
D: TRBD1
V: TRBV2
J: TRBJ2-1
length: 15
size: .

CDR3: CASSPVAQRVSSYEQYF
DNA: TGTGCCAGCAGCCCCGTTGCACAGCGGGTGAGCTCCTACGAGCAGTACTTC
D: .
V: TRBV4-2
J: TRBJ2-7
length: 17
size: .

CDR3: CASGDEAFF
DNA: TGTGCCAGTGGAGATGAAGCTTTCTTT
D: .
V: TRBV19
J: TRBJ1-1
length: 9
size: few

CDR3: CAAGTGHTEAFF
DNA: TGTGCCGCCGGGACAGGGCACACTGAAGCTTTCTTT
D: TRBD1
V: TRBV27
J: TRBJ1-1
length: 12
size: .

CDR3: CASSMGQPGGGEQFF
DNA: TGTGCCAGCAGCATGGGACAGCCCGGGGGGGGTGAGCAGTTCTTC
D: .
V: TRBV7-8
J: TRBJ2-1
length: 15
size: once

CDR3: CASSLQSPGLAAYEQYF
DNA: TGTGCCAGCAGTCTACAATCGCCGGGACTAGCAGCCTACGAGCAGTACTTC
D: TRBD2
V: TRBV27
J: TRBJ2-7
length: 17
size: .

CDR3: CASSLGGDGQETQYF
DNA: TGTGCCAGCAGCTTAGGGGGAGACGGACAAGAGACCCAGTACTTC
D: .
V: TRBV11-3
J: TRBJ2-5
length: 15
size: .

CDR3: CASSPRGQGNYEQYF
DNA: TGTGCCAGTAGTCCTCGGGGACAGGGTAACTACGAGCAGTACTTC
D: TRBD1
V: TRBV19
J: TRBJ2-7
length: 15
size: few

CDR3: CASSLEGDRNDRRNQPQHF
DNA: TGTGCCAGCAGCTTAGAAGGGGACAGAAACGACCGGCGCAATCAGCCCCAGCATTTT
D: TRBD1
V: TRBV11-3
J: TRBJ1-5
length: 19
size: few

CDR3: CASRADRVNTEAFF
DNA: TGTGCCAGCAGGGCGGACAGGGTTAACACTGAAGCTTTCTTT
D: TRBD1
V: TRBV6-5
J: TRBJ1-1
length: 14
size: few

CDR3: CASSMDRASTDTQYF
DNA: TGCGCCAGCAGCATGGACCGAGCTAGCACAGATACGCAGTATTTT
D: .
V: TRBV5-1
J: TRBJ2-3
length: 15
size: .

CDR3: CASSGSPGNQPQHF
DNA: TGCGCCAGCAGTGGGTCGCCGGGCAATCAGCCCCAGCATTTT
D: .
V: TRBV10-2
J: TRBJ1-5
length: 14
size: .

CDR3: CASRLDSLNTEAFF
DNA: TGCGCCAGCAGACTGGACAGCCTTAACACTGAAGCTTTCTTT
D: .
V: TRBV5-1
J: TRBJ1-1
length: 14
size: .

CDR3: CASSSRQPQHF
DNA: TGTGCCAGCAGTTCGCGACAGCCCCAGCATTTT
D: .
V: TRBV28
J: TRBJ1-5
length: 11
size: .

CDR3: CASSPRGEQYF
DNA: TGTGCCAGCAGCCCGCGGGGGGAGCAGTACTTC
D: TRBD2
V: TRBV7-8
J: TRBJ2-7
length: 11
size: .

CDR3: CASSLGGNQETQYF
DNA: TGTGCCAGCAGTTTAGGGGGGAACCAAGAGACCCAGTACTTC
D: .
V: TRBV28
J: TRBJ2-5
length: 14
size: .

CDR3: CASRLSGAGQGNYGYTF
DNA: TGTGCAAGTCGCTTAAGCGGGGCGGGACAGGGGAACTATGGCTACACCTTC
D: .
V: TRBV12-2
J: TRBJ1-2
length: 17
size: .

CDR3: CASSGPRSDSPLHF
DNA: TGCGCCAGCAGTGGGCCTAGGTCTGATTCACCCCTCCACTTT
D: .
V: TRBV10-1
J: TRBJ1-6
length: 14
size: .

CDR3: CASSLYGVNSNQPQHF
DNA: TGTGCCAGCAGCTTGTACGGGGTCAATAGCAATCAGCCCCAGCATTTT
D: .
V: TRBV5-6
J: TRBJ1-5
length: 16
size: .

CDR3: CASRTGTGRGTQYF
DNA: TGCGCCAGCAGAACCGGGACAGGGCGGGGGACCCAGTACTTC
D: TRBD1
V: TRBV5-1
J: TRBJ2-5
length: 14
size: .

CDR3: CASSGGGNIQYF
DNA: TGTGCCAGCAGTGGGGGGGGGAACATTCAGTACTTC
D: TRBD2
V: TRBV6-1
J: TRBJ2-4
length: 12
size: .

CDR3: CASSQDRRGLARTGELFF
DNA: TGCGCCAGCAGCCAAGATCGGCGCGGACTAGCTCGAACCGGGGAGCTGTTTTTT
D: TRBD2
V: TRBV4-3
J: TRBJ2-2
length: 18
size: .

CDR3: CASKAGSLETQYF
DNA: TGTGCCAGCAAAGCGGGGAGCTTGGAGACCCAGTACTTC
D: TRBD2
V: TRBV19
J: TRBJ2-5
length: 13
size: .

CDR3: CASSQQGIKHNEQFF
DNA: TGTGCCAGCTCACAACAGGGAATTAAACACAATGAGCAGTTCTTC
D: .
V: TRBV18
J: TRBJ2-1
length: 15
size: .

CDR3: CASSSGQVTGELFF
DNA: TGCGCCAGCAGCTCCGGACAGGTCACCGGGGAGCTGTTTTTT
D: TRBD1
V: TRBV5-1
J: TRBJ2-2
length: 14
size: .